The clone carrying this T cell receptor (beta chain) has at least ten counts. Its target is unknown. These data come from a study of T cells in Graves' hyperthyroidism and ophthalmopathy. Looking at the study overall: Peripheral blood was taken when the disease was first diagnosed, before any treatment began. Broader study findings: Blood also carried most thyroid clonotypes expanded above 0.001.

Amplified regions were TCR beta CDR3 sequences from RNA transcripts. In the first-round RT-PCR of the TCR CDR3, the HTBI primer set was used. TCRdb re-called the multiplex PCR reads through MiXCR, storing one row per CDR3 protein. In the table there are around 350,000 distinct CDR3 sequences, roughly 17% of which are singletons. Investigators excluded patients with uncontrolled infection, other autoimmune disease, pregnancy or lactation. Blood sampling occurred at first hyperthyroidism diagnosis, ahead of any ophthalmopathy symptoms. V lost 4 bases, J lost 1 base, and 17 bases lay in between. Germline CDR1 is MNHNS and CDR2 is SASEGT. CDR3 size: 17 residues.

This receptor was taken from a woman aged 25 to 39 with Graves' hyperthyroidism that later progressed to Graves' ophthalmopathy. The chain joins TRBV6-1 to TRBJ1-5; tentatively, D is TRBD1 (5 bases). The sample comprised blood. The CDR3 nucleotides read TGTGCCAGCAGTGGTCTGAGGGGACGTGAGAGCAATCAGCCCCAGCATTTT. This encodes CASSGLRGRESNQPQHF.